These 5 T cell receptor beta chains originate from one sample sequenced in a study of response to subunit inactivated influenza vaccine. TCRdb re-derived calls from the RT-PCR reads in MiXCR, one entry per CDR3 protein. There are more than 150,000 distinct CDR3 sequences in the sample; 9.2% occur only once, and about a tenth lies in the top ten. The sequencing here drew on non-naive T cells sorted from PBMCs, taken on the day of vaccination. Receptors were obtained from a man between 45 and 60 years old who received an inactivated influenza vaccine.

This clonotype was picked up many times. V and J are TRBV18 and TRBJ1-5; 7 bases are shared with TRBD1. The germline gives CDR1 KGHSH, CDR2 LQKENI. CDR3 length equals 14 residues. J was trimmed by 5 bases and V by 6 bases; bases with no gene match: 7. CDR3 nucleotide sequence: TGTGCCAGCTCCCCGGACAGGATGTATCAGCCCCAGCATTTT. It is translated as CASSPDRMYQPQHF.

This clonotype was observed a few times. The CDR3 loop reads CASSLGWPGQTEAFF. CDR3 nucleotides: TGTGCCAGCAGCTTAGGTTGGCCCGGACAGACTGAAGCTTTCTTT. The chain employs TRBV7-6 and TRBJ1-1; possibly TRBD1 for D (6 bases). The V end was cut by 1 base, the J end by 5 bases, with 14 bases between. Germline V lookup: CDR1 SGHVS, CDR2 FNYEAQ. The CDR3 covers 15 residues.

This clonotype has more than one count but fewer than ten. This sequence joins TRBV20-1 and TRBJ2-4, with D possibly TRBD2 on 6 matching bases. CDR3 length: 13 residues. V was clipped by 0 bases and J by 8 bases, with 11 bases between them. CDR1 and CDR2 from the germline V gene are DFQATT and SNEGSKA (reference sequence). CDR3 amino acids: CSAREPPGDIQYF. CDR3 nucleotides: TGCAGTGCTAGAGAGCCCCCGGGGGACATTCAGTACTTC.

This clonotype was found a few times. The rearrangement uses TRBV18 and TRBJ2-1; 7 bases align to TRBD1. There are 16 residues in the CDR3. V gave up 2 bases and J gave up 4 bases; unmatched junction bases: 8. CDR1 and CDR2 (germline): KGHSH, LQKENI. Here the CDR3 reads CASSPGWGQIYNEQFF. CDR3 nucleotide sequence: TGTGCCAGCTCACCAGGATGGGGACAGATATACAATGAGCAGTTCTTC.

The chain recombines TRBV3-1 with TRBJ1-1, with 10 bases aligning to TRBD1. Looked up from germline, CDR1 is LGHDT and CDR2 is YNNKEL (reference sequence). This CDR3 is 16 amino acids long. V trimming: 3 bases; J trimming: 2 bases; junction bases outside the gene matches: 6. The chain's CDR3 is CASSHPGTGVNTEAFF. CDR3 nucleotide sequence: TGTGCCAGCAGCCACCCCGGGACAGGGGTAAACACTGAAGCTTTCTTT.